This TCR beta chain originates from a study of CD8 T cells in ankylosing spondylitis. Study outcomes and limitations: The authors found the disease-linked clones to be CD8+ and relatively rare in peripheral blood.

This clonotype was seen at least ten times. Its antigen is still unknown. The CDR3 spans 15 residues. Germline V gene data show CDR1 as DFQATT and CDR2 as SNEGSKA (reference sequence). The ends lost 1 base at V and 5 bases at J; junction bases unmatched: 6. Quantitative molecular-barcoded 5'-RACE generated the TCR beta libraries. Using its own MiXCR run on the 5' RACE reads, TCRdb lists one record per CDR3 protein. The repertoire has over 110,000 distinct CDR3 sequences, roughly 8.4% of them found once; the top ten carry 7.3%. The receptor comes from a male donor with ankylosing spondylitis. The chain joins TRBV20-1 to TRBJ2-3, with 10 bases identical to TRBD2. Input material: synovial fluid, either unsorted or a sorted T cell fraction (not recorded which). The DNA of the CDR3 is TGCAGTGCTAGAGCCATAAGCGGGAGGGGAGATACGCAGTATTTT. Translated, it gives CSARAISGRGDTQYF.